This T cell receptor beta chain came from a study of T cell changes during pregnancy in multiple sclerosis. Generated by immunoSEQ multiplex PCR, the TCRdb table keeps only in-frame clones and is missing some. The table lists under 70,000 clones, roughly 91% of them singletons, with 1% to 1.5% in the top ten. CDR3 size: 14 residues. The V end was cut by 1 base, the J end by 5 bases, with 12 bases between. The germline CDR1 and CDR2 sequences are SGDLS and YYNGEE. The receptor was derived from a female donor in good health, enrolled as a control in a pregnancy study. This sample comprised peripheral blood, obtained after pregnancy. The chain carries TRBV9 and TRBJ2-5; D perhaps matches TRBD2 (7 bases). CDR3 region: CASSVTGGWETQYF. The CDR3, as DNA: TGTGCCAGCAGCGTAACGGGGGGCTGGGAGACCCAGTACTTC.